This TCR beta chain appears in the sequencing data of a study of HIV-infected patients and healthy controls. Study background: Total CDR3 counts per chain did not differ significantly between patients and controls. Study-wide points: Compared with controls, mean Gini indices were significantly raised in HIV-infected repertoires, possibly indicating oligoclonality. In healthy controls, MAIT alpha CDR3s were common; in HIV+ repertoires, severely depleted.

CDR1 SQVTM and CDR2 ANQGSEA come from the germline V gene. There are 13 residues in the CDR3. The ends were cut back, 7 bases at V and 2 bases at J, with 14 bases in the middle. There are many counts of this clonotype. Its target is not known. cDNA was made from approximately 500 ng RNA using alpha and beta constant primers. Each of the alpha and beta chains got its own library through chain-specific third strand synthesis with indices. TCRdb fed the 5' RACE reads into MiXCR, producing one record per CDR3 protein. Of about 15,000 distinct CDR3 sequences in the sample, 10% to 15% are singletons; the top ten hold about 37%. Follow-up blood was drawn about 14 weeks, roughly three months, after antiretroviral therapy began. All unsorted peripheral T cells were captured because whole blood was used without fractionation.

This specimen consisted of blood, obtained during antiretroviral therapy. J is TRBJ2-5 and V is TRBV29-1; TRBD2 is a possible D gene (5 bases). The TCR sequence derives from an adult with HIV infection. The donor label of this sample is uncertain. CDR3 nucleotides: TGCAGCGCAAGCCTCCGGGATCAAGAGACCCAGTACTTC. It specifies CSASLRDQETQYF.